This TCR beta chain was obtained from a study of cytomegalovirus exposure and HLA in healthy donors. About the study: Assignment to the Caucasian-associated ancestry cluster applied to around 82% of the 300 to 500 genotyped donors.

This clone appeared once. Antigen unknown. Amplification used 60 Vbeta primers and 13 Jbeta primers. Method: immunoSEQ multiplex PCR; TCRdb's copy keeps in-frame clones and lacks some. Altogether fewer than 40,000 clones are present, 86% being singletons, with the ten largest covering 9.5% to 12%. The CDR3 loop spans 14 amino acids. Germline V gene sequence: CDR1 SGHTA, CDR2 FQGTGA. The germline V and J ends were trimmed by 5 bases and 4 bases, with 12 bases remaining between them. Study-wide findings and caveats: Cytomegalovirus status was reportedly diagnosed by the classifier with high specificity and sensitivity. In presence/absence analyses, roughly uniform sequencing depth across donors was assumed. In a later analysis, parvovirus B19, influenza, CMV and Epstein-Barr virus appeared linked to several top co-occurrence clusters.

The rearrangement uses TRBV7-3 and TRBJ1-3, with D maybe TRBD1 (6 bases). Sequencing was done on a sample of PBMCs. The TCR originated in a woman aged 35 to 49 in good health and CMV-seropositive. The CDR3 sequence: CASSPTGMGNTIYF. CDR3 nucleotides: TGTGCCAGCAGCCCCACAGGGATGGGAAACACCATATATTTT.